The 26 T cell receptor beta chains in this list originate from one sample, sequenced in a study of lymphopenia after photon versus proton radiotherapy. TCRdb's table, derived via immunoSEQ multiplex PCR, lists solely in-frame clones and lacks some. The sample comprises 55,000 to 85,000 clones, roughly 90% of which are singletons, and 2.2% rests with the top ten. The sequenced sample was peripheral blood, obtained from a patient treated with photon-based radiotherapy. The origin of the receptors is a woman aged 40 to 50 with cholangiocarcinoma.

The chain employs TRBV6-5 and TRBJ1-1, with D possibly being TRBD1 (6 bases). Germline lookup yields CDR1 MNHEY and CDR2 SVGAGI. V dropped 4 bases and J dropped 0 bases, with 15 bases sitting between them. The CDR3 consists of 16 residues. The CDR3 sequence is CASSSGGHNMNTEAFF. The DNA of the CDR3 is TGTGCCAGCAGTTCGGGGGGACACAACATGAACACTGAAGCTTTCTTT.

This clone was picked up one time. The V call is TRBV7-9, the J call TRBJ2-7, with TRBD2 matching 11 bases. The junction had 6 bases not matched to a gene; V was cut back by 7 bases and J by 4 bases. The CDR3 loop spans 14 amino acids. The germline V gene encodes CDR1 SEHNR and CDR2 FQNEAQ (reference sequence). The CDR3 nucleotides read TGTGCCAGCACCGCTAGCGGGAGGTTATACGAGCAGTACTTC. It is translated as CASTASGRLYEQYF.

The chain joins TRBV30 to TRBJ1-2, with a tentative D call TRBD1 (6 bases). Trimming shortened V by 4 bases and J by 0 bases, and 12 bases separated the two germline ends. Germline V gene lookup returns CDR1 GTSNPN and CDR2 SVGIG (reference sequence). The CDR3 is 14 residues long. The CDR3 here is CAWTGDTTNYGYTF. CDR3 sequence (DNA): TGTGCCTGGACCGGGGACACAACTAACTATGGCTACACCTTC. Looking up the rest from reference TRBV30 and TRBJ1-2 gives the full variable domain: SQTIHQWPATLVQPVGSPLSLECTVEGTSNPNLYWYRQAAGRGLQLLFYSVGIGQISSEVPQNLSASRPQDRQFILSSKKLLLSDSGFYLCAWTGDTTNYGYTFGSGTRLTVV.

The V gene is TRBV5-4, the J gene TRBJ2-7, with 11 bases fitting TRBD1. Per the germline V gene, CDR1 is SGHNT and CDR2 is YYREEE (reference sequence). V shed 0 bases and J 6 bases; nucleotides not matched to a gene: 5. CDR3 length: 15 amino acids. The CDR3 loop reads CASSLADRGRPEQYF. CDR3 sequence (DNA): TGTGCCAGCAGCTTGGCGGACAGGGGGCGCCCCGAGCAGTACTTC.

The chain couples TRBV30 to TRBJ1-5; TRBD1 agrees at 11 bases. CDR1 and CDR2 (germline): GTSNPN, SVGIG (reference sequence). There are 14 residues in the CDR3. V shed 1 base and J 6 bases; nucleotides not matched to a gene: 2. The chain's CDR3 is CAWSGTGGIQPQHF. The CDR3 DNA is TGTGCCTGGAGTGGGACAGGGGGCATTCAGCCCCAGCATTTT.

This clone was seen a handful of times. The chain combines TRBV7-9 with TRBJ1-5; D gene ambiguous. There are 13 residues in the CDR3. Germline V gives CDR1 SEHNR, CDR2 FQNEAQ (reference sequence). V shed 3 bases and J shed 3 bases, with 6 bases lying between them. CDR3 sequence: CASSLAVNQPQHF. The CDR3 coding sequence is TGTGCCAGCAGCTTGGCAGTCAATCAGCCCCAGCATTTT.

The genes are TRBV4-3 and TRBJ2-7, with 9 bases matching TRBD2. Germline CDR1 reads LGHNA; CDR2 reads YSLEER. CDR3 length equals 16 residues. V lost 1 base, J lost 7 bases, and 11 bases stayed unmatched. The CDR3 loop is CASSQGSPAGGYEQYF. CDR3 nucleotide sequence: TGCGCCAGCAGCCAAGGGAGTCCAGCGGGAGGTTATGAGCAGTACTTC.

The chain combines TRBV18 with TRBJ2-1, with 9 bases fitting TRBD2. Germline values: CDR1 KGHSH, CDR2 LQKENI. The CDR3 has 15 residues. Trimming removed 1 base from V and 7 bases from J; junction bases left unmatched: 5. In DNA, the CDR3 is TGTGCCAGCTCACCACAGCCTAGCGGGGATAATGAGCAGTTCTTC. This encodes CASSPQPSGDNEQFF.

In nucleotides, the CDR3 is TGTGCCAGCAGCCCAAGCGGGGGGGACTCGGGGACCCAGTACTTC. It yields the protein CASSPSGGDSGTQYF. The V gene is TRBV6-4, the J gene TRBJ2-5, with TRBD2 matching 10 bases. The CDR3 has 15 residues. The V and J ends lost 6 bases and 7 bases, in that order; junction bases with no gene match: 11. Looked up from germline, CDR1 is MRHNA and CDR2 is SNTAGT.

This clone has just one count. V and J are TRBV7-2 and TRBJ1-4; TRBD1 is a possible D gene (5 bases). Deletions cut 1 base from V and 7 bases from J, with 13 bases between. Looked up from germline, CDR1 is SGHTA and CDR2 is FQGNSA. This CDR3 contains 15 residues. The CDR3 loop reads CASSLVRDSLEKLFF. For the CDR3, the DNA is TGTGCCAGCAGCTTAGTCCGTGACAGCCTTGAAAAACTGTTTTTT.

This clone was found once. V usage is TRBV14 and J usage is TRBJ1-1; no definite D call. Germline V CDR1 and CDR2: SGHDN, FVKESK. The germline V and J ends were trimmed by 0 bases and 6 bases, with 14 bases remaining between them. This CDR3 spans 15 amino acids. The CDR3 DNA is TGTGCCAGCAGCCAAGATCCGGCGGGTAAGGCTGAAGCTTTCTTT. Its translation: CASSQDPAGKAEAFF. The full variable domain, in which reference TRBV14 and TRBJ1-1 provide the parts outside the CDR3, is EAGVTQFPSHSVIEKGQTVTLRCDPISGHDNLYWYRRVMGKEIKFLLHFVKESKQDESGMPNNRFLAERTGGTYSTLKVQPAELEDSGVYFCASSQDPAGKAEAFFGQGTRLTVV.

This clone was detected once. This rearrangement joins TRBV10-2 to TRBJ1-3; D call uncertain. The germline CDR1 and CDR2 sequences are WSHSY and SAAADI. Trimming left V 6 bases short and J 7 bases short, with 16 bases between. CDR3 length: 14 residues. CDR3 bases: TGCGCCAGCAGCCCCGTGAATGGGTTTAACACCATATATTTT. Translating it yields CASSPVNGFNTIYF.

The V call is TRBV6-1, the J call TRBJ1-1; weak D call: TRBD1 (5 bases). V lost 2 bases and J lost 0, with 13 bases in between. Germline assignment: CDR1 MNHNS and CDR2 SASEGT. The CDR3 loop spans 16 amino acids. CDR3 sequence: CASSEFRAYMNTEAFF. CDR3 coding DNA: TGTGCCAGCAGTGAATTCAGGGCATACATGAACACTGAAGCTTTCTTT.

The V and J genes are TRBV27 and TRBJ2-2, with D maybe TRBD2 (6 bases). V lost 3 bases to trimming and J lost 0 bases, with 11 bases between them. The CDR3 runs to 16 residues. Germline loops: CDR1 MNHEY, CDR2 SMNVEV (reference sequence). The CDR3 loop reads CASSFSGGANTGELFF. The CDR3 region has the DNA TGTGCCAGCAGTTTTTCGGGCGGGGCGAACACCGGGGAGCTGTTTTTT.

CDR3 DNA sequence: TGTGCCACCAGCGGGGGGGCGTCGAATGAGCAGTTCTTC. This gives the protein CATSGGASNEQFF. The V gene is TRBV15, the J gene TRBJ2-1; TRBD2 might be the D (7 bases). V gave up 5 bases and J gave up 7 bases, with 12 bases separating them. The CDR3 covers 13 residues. Germline CDR1 LNHNV, CDR2 YYDKDF (reference sequence).

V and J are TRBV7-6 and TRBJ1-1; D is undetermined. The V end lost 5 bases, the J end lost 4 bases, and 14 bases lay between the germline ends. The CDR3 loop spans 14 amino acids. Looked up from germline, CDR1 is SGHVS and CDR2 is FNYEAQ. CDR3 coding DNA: TGTGCCAGCAGCGCTACAGACCCATTCACTGAAGCTTTCTTT. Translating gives CASSATDPFTEAFF.

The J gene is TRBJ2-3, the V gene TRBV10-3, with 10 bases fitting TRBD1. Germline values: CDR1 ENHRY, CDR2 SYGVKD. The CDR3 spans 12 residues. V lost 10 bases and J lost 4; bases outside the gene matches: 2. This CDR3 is CASGQGADTQYF. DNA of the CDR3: TGTGCCAGCGGACAGGGGGCAGATACGCAGTATTTT.

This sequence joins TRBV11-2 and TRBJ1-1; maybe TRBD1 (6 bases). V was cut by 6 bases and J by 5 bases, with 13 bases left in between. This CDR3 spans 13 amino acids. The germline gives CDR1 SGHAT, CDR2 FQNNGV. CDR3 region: CASSSTGLTEAFF. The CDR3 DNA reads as TGTGCCAGCAGTTCTACAGGGCTGACTGAAGCTTTCTTT.

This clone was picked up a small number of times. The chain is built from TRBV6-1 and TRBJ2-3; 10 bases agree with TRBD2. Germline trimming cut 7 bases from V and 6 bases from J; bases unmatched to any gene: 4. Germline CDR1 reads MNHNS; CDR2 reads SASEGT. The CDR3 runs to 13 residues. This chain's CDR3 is CASTSGGWDTQYF. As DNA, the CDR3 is TGTGCCAGCACTAGCGGGGGTTGGGATACGCAGTATTTT.

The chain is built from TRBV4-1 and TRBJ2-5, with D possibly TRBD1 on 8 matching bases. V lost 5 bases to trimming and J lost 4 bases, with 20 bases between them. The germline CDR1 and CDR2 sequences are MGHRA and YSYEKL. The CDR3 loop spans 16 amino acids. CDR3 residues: CASSGGRTGRAETQYF. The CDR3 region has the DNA TGCGCCAGCAGCGGTGGCAGGACAGGGAGGGCAGAGACCCAGTACTTC.

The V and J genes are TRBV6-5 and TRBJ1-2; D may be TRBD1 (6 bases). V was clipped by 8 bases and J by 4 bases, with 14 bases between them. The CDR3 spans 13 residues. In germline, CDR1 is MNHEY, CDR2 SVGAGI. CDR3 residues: CASGEQGLYGYTF. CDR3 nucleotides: TGTGCCAGCGGGGAACAGGGTCTCTATGGCTACACCTTC.

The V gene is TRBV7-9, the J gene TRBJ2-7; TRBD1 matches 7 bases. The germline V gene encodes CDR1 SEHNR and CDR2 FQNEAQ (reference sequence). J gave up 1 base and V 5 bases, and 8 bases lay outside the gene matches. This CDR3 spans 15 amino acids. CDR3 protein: CASSGGQEKSYEQYF. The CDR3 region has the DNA TGTGCCAGCAGCGGCGGACAGGAGAAATCCTACGAGCAGTACTTC.

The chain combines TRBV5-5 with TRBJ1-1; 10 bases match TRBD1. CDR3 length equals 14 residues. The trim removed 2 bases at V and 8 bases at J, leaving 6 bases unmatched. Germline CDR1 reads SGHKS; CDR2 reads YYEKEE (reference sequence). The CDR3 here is CASSFPGTGVEAFF. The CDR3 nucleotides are TGTGCCAGCAGCTTTCCCGGGACAGGGGTGGAAGCTTTCTTT.

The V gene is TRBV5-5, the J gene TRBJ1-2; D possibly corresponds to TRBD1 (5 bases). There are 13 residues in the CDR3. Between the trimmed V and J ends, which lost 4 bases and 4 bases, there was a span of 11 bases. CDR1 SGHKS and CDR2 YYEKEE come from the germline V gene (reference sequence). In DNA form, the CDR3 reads TGTGCCAGCAGCCCGACAGCGGTCTATGGCTACACCTTC. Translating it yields CASSPTAVYGYTF.

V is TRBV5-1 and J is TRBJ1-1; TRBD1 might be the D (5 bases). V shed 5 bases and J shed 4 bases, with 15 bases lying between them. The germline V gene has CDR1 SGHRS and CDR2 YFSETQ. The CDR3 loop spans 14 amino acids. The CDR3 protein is CASRLVARGTEAFF. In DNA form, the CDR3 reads TGCGCCAGCAGATTAGTAGCGAGGGGCACTGAAGCTTTCTTT.

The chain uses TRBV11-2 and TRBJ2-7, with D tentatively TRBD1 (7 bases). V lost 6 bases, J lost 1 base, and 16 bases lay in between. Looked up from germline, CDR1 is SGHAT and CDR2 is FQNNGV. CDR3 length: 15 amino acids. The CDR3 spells CASRAGQTISYEQYF. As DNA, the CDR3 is TGTGCCAGCAGGGCGGGACAGACGATTTCCTACGAGCAGTACTTC.